This is a list of T cell receptor beta chains from one sample in a study of a mutant IDH1 vaccine in newly diagnosed glioma. Which antigens these TCRs recognize remains unknown. The assay was immunoSEQ multiplex PCR, and TCRdb's table has in-frame clones only and misses some. The sample includes 50,000 to 70,000 clones, about 81% of them seen just once. The sequences come from PBMCs, collected from a glioma patient whose treatment included an IDH1 peptide vaccine. These receptors were taken from a woman between 40 and 50 years old with glioma. Some clones in this sample may be carry-over from other donors' samples. Both conserved end residues are part of each CDR3. A D gene is named only where the DNA matches it firmly. Clone size is given for some rows only: seen once, a few or many times, or a class if the clone is expanded.

clone_size | j_call | v_call | d_call | cdr3_nt | cdr3_aa
- | TRBJ1-1 | TRBV11-2 | TRBD1 | TGTGCCAGCAGCATCGACAGGGTAAACACTGAAGCTTTCTTT | CASSIDRVNTEAFF
few | TRBJ1-2 | TRBV10-3 | TRBD1 | TGTGCCATCAGTGCCGGACAGGGCTATGGCTACACCTTC | CAISAGQGYGYTF
- | TRBJ1-5 | TRBV18 | - | TGTGCCAGCTCACCATCCTCGGGTCGGCAGCAGCCCCAGCATTTT | CASSPSSGRQQPQHF
- | TRBJ2-3 | TRBV7-2 | TRBD2 | TGTGCCAGCAGCGGAGGGTTAGCGGGGAGGACAGATACGCAGTATTTT | CASSGGLAGRTDTQYF
- | TRBJ2-5 | TRBV5-1 | TRBD2 | TGCGCCAGCAGCCCGGACCTGGGCGGGGGGGCCGCGAAGACCCAGTACTTC | CASSPDLGGGAAKTQYF
- | TRBJ1-3 | TRBV29-1 | TRBD1 | TGCAGCGTCGAAAAACCGGGACAGGGAAACACCATATATTTT | CSVEKPGQGNTIYF
- | TRBJ2-7 | TRBV6-1 | - | TGTGCCAGCAGAACCGGGACGGACTCCTACGAGCAGTACTTC | CASRTGTDSYEQYF
- | TRBJ2-7 | TRBV27 | - | TGTGCCAGCAGTTTTTCCATGAGGGAGCAGTACTTC | CASSFSMREQYF
- | TRBJ2-1 | TRBV5-1 | TRBD2 | TGCGCCAGCAGCTCTGGCGGGGGCTCCTACAATGAGCAGTTCTTC | CASSSGGGSYNEQFF
- | TRBJ2-3 | TRBV15 | - | TGTGCCACCAGCAGAGATTCGGATACGCAGTATTTT | CATSRDSDTQYF
- | TRBJ1-2 | TRBV10-2 | - | TGCGCCAGCAGCGAGGGGTACAGGAGTTATGGCTACACCTTC | CASSEGYRSYGYTF
- | TRBJ2-6 | TRBV7-8 | - | TGTGCCAGCAGCTTATCGTTCTCTGGGGCCAACGTCCTGACTTTC | CASSLSFSGANVLTF
- | TRBJ1-4 | TRBV7-9 | - | TGTGCCAGCAGCTTCGGGAACAGCCCTAATGAAAAACTGTTTTTT | CASSFGNSPNEKLFF
- | TRBJ1-1 | TRBV29-1 | TRBD1 | TGCAGCGTTTGGGGGGTGCAGGGGGCCCACACTGAAGCTTTCTTT | CSVWGVQGAHTEAFF
- | TRBJ2-7 | TRBV29-1 | TRBD1 | TGCAGCGTTGACCGAGCCGGGACAGGGTATGGAGAGCAGTACTTC | CSVDRAGTGYGEQYF
- | TRBJ1-5 | TRBV19 | TRBD1 | TGTGCCAGTAGTCTTTCTCGGACAGGGGCATATAGCAATCAGCCCCAGCATTTT | CASSLSRTGAYSNQPQHF
- | TRBJ1-3 | TRBV19 | TRBD1 | TGTGCCAGTAGTGTGACAGGGACTGGAAACACCATATATTTT | CASSVTGTGNTIYF